These T cell receptor beta chains were read from a single sample in a study of T cell responses to AZD1222 COVID-19 vaccine. Repertoires were generated with immunoSEQ multiplex PCR, while TCRdb's copy carries only in-frame clones and drops some. The table shows about 69,000 clones, with less than 85% occurring only once. This material consisted of peripheral blood, taken 28 days after the second AZD1222 dose. Source of these receptors: an adult who received the AZD1222 COVID-19 vaccine. The conserved cysteine and the conserved F or W are not part of the CDR3 here. Where a row states a size, it is once, few, many or the class of an expanded clone; other rows omit it.

CDR3aa	v_gene	j_gene	abundance
ASSPYDPGTDTQY	TRBV18	TRBJ2-3	.
ASSRADYEQY	TRBV3-1/TRBV3-2	TRBJ2-7	.
ASSPAGPSMNTGELF	TRBV3-1/TRBV3-2	TRBJ2-2	.
ASRFSGGANNEQF	TRBV6-5	TRBJ2-1	.
ASSPAPGGEQY	TRBV5-1	TRBJ2-7	.
ASSKAQQTVPFRAEQY	TRBV21-1	TRBJ2-7	.
ASSRLDREAF	TRBV7-9	TRBJ1-1	once
ASSLDNSNPLH	TRBV7-3	TRBJ1-6	.
SVEDQGRGRYGYT	TRBV29-1	TRBJ1-2	.
ASGRSPYNSPLH	TRBV2	TRBJ1-6	.
ASSRQGKAF	TRBV6-2/TRBV6-3	TRBJ1-1	.
ASSLRRGVLYEQY	TRBV7-8	TRBJ2-7	.
ASSPMGDGYYEQY	TRBV11-3	TRBJ2-7	.
ASSLAGLGSPLH	TRBV5-1	TRBJ1-6	.
ASSDGTTNEKLF	TRBV10-1	TRBJ1-4	.